The 21 T cell receptor beta chains given below trace back to one sample, sequenced in a study of blood T cell repertoires in COVID-19 (TCRdb year 2020). The library was prepared using the immunoSEQ multiplex PCR assay. What TCRdb holds here is the immuneACCESS table cut down to in-frame rearrangements. Part of the clones is not present; checked against another copy, under half of the missing clones reflect an unresolved V gene, and the others are unexplained. The sample data list over 45,000 clones, and about 88% of these were observed just once. Jointly, the top ten make up 8.5% of the sample. The sample consisted of peripheral blood. The receptors come from a man between 60 and 70 years old with active COVID-19.

The chain is built from TRBV11-3 and TRBJ1-3, with 7 bases that match TRBD1. CDR3 length: 13 amino acids. CDR1 is SGHNT, CDR2 YENEEA, per germline. Trimming cost V 4 bases and J 4 bases; bases outside gene matches: 1. CDR3 region: CASSSTGGNTIYF. The CDR3 DNA follows: TGTGCCAGCAGCTCGACAGGGGGAAACACCATATATTTT.

The rearrangement joins TRBV29-1 to TRBJ2-7, with a tentative D call TRBD2 (6 bases). Trimming shortened V by 6 bases and J by 4 bases, and 16 bases separated the two germline ends. This CDR3 is 13 amino acids long. Germline V CDR1 and CDR2: SQVTM, ANQGSEA. The CDR3 region is CSVALPREYEQYF. CDR3 bases: TGCAGCGTCGCCTTACCCCGGGAGTACGAGCAGTACTTC.

The chain couples TRBV6-5 to TRBJ2-2, with 7 bases lining up with TRBD1. CDR1 and CDR2 from the germline V gene are MNHEY and SVGAGI. Trimming removed 6 bases from V and 6 bases from J; junction bases left unmatched: 1. The CDR3 contains 12 residues. Here the CDR3 reads CASRDRSGELFF. The CDR3 nucleotides read TGTGCCAGCAGGGACAGGTCCGGGGAGCTGTTTTTT.

This sequence joins TRBV30 and TRBJ1-1; D is perhaps TRBD1 (5 bases). The V end was cut by 2 bases, the J end by 3 bases, with 16 bases between. Germline-derived CDR1 and CDR2 are GTSNPN and SVGIG (reference sequence). The CDR3 has 15 residues. Here the CDR3 reads CAWSTATVGDTEAFF. The CDR3 DNA reads TGTGCCTGGAGTACCGCAACGGTAGGGGACACTGAAGCTTTCTTT. The variable domain in full, with the rest retrieved from reference TRBV30 and TRBJ1-1, is SQTIHQWPATLVQPVGSPLSLECTVEGTSNPNLYWYRQAAGRGLQLLFYSVGIGQISSEVPQNLSASRPQDRQFILSSKKLLLSDSGFYLCAWSTATVGDTEAFFGQGTRLTVV.

This clone was picked up one time. This chain joins TRBV7-8 and TRBJ2-1; 10 bases line up with TRBD2. Trimming removed 1 base from V and 7 bases from J; junction bases left unmatched: 7. From germline, CDR1 is SGHVS and CDR2 FQNEAQ. The CDR3 sequence is 16 residues long. The CDR3 DNA follows: TGTGCCAGCAGCTTAGTGCGGGGACTAGCGTTAAATGAGCAGTTCTTC. Translating it yields CASSLVRGLALNEQFF.

This chain connects TRBV7-9 to TRBJ2-3, with 9 bases fitting TRBD1. The ends lost 5 bases at V and 1 base at J; junction bases unmatched: 7. Germline V gene lookup returns CDR1 SEHNR and CDR2 FQNEAQ (reference sequence). The length of the CDR3 is 16 residues. The CDR3 sequence: CASSPETGGGTDTQYF. The CDR3 bases are TGTGCCAGCAGCCCCGAGACAGGGGGGGGCACAGATACGCAGTATTTT.

The J gene is TRBJ2-3, the V gene TRBV24-1, with 14 positions matching TRBD2. The V and J ends lost 2 bases and 1 base, in that order; junction bases with no gene match: 1. CDR1 and CDR2 (germline): KGHDR, SFDVKD. This CDR3 has 17 amino acids. The CDR3 loop reads CATSDWGLAGGTDTQYF. In DNA form, the CDR3 reads TGTGCCACCAGTGATTGGGGACTAGCGGGAGGCACAGATACGCAGTATTTT.

The chain couples TRBV7-9 to TRBJ1-2; D is possibly TRBD1 (6 bases). The CDR3 sequence is 12 residues long. Trimming left V 4 bases short and J 4 bases short, with 7 bases between. CDR1 and CDR2 from the germline V gene are SEHNR and FQNEAQ (reference sequence). As DNA, the CDR3 is TGTGCCAGCAGCTCGGACAGCTATGGCTACACCTTC. It is translated as CASSSDSYGYTF.

Worth noting for this clone: An end of the junction does not agree with germline; a read error may underlie this. The CDR3 sequence: CASSSTSGRPQETQYF. The CDR3 nucleotides read TGTGCTAGCAGCTCGACTAGCGGGAGGCCCCAAGAGACCCAGTACTTC. The gene calls are TRBV7-7 and TRBJ2-5; 13 bases are shared with TRBD2. Germline-derived CDR1 and CDR2 are SSHAT and FNYEAQ (reference sequence). CDR3 size: 16 residues.

The chain carries TRBV19 and TRBJ1-1; the match to TRBD1 covers 7 bases. The germline V gene has CDR1 LNHDA and CDR2 SQIVND (reference sequence). CDR3 length: 13 residues. V lost 9 bases and J lost 1; bases outside the gene matches: 5. The CDR3 nucleotides are TGTGCCAGCTCAGACAGGGCGAACACTGAAGCTTTCTTT. Translating it yields CASSDRANTEAFF.

V and J are TRBV9 and TRBJ2-7, with 7 bases lining up with TRBD1. The CDR3 has 15 amino acids. CDR1 and CDR2 from the germline V gene are SGDLS and YYNGEE. V shed 3 bases, J shed 0 bases, and the junction held 6 bases outside the gene matches. DNA for the CDR3: TGTGCCAGCAGCGGACGACAGGGTATCTCCTACGAGCAGTACTTC. Residues: CASSGRQGISYEQYF.

The chain combines TRBV7-9 with TRBJ2-1; 13 bases agree with TRBD2. Germline CDR1 is SEHNR and CDR2 is FQNEAQ (reference sequence). The CDR3 extends over 20 amino acids. Losses at the gene ends were 7 bases for V and 0 bases for J; bases not matched to a gene: 15. The CDR3 here is CASTQQAGTSGKSSYNEQFF. In nucleotides, the CDR3 is TGTGCCAGCACCCAGCAAGCCGGGACTAGCGGGAAGAGCTCCTACAATGAGCAGTTCTTC.

The gene calls are TRBV18 and TRBJ2-5, with 11 bases that match TRBD2. V was clipped by 4 bases and J by 0 bases; unmatched bases: 13. Germline loops: CDR1 KGHSH, CDR2 LQKENI. The CDR3 consists of 19 residues. The CDR3 reads CASSRGPGTSGPYQETQYF. DNA of the CDR3: TGTGCCAGCTCACGGGGACCTGGGACTAGCGGACCGTACCAAGAGACCCAGTACTTC.

The chain links TRBV16 to TRBJ1-2; 9 positions match TRBD1. Per the germline V gene, CDR1 is KGHSY and CDR2 is FQNENV. The CDR3 is made up of 16 amino acids. V trimming: 4 bases; J trimming: 5 bases; junction bases outside the gene matches: 11. This chain's CDR3 is CASSRSSLTGGYGYTF. The CDR3 coding sequence is TGTGCCAGCAGCCGCAGTTCTTTGACAGGGGGATATGGCTACACCTTC.

V gene TRBV27 combines with J gene TRBJ2-1; D remains ambiguous. V was cut by 7 bases and J by 6 bases, with 13 bases left in between. The CDR3 consists of 13 residues. Germline V CDR1 and CDR2: MNHEY, SMNVEV (reference sequence). In nucleotides, the CDR3 is TGTGCCAGCACTTACTCCTACCCCAATGAGCAGTTCTTC. Translation gives CASTYSYPNEQFF.

This clone was recorded once. The chain is built from TRBV30 and TRBJ1-2, with D hard to call. V was pared by 2 bases and J by 7 bases, with 17 bases between. The CDR3 sequence is 14 residues long. Germline assignment: CDR1 GTSNPN and CDR2 SVGIG (reference sequence). The CDR3 sequence is CAWSRNRGVSGYTF. In DNA form, the CDR3 reads TGTGCCTGGAGTCGGAACCGAGGCGTAAGTGGCTACACCTTC.

This clone has a single count. The genes are TRBV19 and TRBJ2-5; 9 bases map to TRBD2. The ends lost 8 bases at V and 5 bases at J; junction bases unmatched: 6. Germline lookup yields CDR1 LNHDA and CDR2 SQIVND (reference sequence). The CDR3 is 13 amino acids. CDR3 nucleotide sequence: TGTGCCAGTGGAGGCGGGAGGGGCGAGACCCAGTACTTC. It specifies CASGGGRGETQYF.

The genes are TRBV6-6 and TRBJ2-7; 11 bases line up with TRBD2. V shed 2 bases, J shed 7 bases, and the junction held 10 bases outside the gene matches. From germline, CDR1 is MNHNY and CDR2 SVGAGI (reference sequence). The CDR3 is made up of 16 amino acids. The CDR3 sequence: CASSYESSGRRGEQYF. The CDR3 DNA reads as TGTGCCAGCAGTTACGAGTCTAGCGGGAGGAGGGGGGAGCAGTACTTC.

The V gene is TRBV12-5, the J gene TRBJ2-5, with D possibly matching TRBD2 (5 bases). CDR1 LGHNT and CDR2 FRNRAP come from the germline V gene. The CDR3 has 13 amino acids. V shed 0 bases and J shed 5 bases, with 7 bases lying between them. The CDR3 loop is CASGLVAEETQYF. The CDR3 DNA sequence: TGTGCTAGTGGTTTGGTAGCGGAGGAGACCCAGTACTTC.

This sequence joins TRBV19 and TRBJ1-4; D is uncertain. Germline CDR1 and CDR2: LNHDA and SQIVND (reference sequence). CDR3 length equals 15 residues. V lost 1 base, J lost 5 bases, and 11 bases lay in between. Here the CDR3 reads CASSIGAHGNEKLFF. In nucleotides, the CDR3 is TGTGCCAGTAGTATAGGGGCCCATGGAAATGAAAAACTGTTTTTT.

The chain has TRBV11-2 and TRBJ1-1, with D uncertain. V shed 3 bases and J shed 1 base, with 3 bases lying between them. Germline CDR1 SGHAT, CDR2 FQNNGV. The CDR3 is 12 amino acids. CDR3 nucleotides: TGTGCCAGCAGCTTTAGGAACACTGAAGCTTTCTTT. Its translation: CASSFRNTEAFF.